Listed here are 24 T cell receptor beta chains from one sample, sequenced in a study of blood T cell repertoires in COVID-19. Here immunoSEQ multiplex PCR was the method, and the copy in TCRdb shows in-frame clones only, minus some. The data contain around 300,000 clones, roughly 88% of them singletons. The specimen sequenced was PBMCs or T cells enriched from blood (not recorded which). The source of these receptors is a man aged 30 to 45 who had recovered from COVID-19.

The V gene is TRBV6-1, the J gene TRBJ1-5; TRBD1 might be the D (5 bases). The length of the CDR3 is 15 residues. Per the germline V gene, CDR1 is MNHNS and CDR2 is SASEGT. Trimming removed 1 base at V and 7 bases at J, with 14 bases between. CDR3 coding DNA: TGTGCCAGCAGTGAAGTCTTGCAGGGCGGACAGCCCCAGCATTTT. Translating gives CASSEVLQGGQPQHF.

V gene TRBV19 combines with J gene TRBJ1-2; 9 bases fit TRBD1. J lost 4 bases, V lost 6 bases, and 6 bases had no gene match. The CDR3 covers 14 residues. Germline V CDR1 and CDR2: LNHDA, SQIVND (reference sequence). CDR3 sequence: CASRGTGMGYGYTF. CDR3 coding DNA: TGTGCCAGTAGGGGGACAGGGATGGGCTATGGCTACACCTTC.

The CDR3 here is CASTASGGGYNEQFF. The CDR3 DNA sequence: TGTGCCAGCACCGCTAGCGGGGGAGGTTACAATGAGCAGTTCTTC. This sequence joins TRBV28 and TRBJ2-1; TRBD2 agrees at 10 bases. Germline trimming cut 7 bases from V and 4 bases from J; bases unmatched to any gene: 7. CDR1 and CDR2 from the germline V gene are MDHEN and SYDVKM. CDR3 length: 15 amino acids.

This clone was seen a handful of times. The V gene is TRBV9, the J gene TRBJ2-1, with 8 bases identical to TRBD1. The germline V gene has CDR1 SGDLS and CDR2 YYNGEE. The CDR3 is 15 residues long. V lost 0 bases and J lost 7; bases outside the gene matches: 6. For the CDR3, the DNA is TGTGCCAGCAGCGTAGCAGGGGGCGGGTGGAATGAGCAGTTCTTC. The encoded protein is CASSVAGGGWNEQFF.

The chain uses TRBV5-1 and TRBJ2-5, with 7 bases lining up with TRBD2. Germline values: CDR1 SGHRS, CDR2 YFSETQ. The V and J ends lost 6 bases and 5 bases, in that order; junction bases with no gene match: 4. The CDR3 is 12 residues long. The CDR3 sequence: CASMREGETQYF. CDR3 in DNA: TGCGCCAGCATGAGGGAGGGTGAGACCCAGTACTTC.

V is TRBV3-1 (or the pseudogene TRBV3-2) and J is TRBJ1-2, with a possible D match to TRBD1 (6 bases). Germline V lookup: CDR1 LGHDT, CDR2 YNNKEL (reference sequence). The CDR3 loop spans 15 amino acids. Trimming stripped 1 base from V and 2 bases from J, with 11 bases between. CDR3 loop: CASSQAGGFNYGYTF. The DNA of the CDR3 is TGTGCCAGCAGCCAAGCGGGGGGCTTCAACTATGGCTACACCTTC.

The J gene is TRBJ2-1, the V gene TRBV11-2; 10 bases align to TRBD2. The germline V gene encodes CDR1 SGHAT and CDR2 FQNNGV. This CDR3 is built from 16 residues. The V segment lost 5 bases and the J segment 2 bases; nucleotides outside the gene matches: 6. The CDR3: CASSPLAGATYNEQFF. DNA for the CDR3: TGTGCCAGCAGCCCCCTAGCGGGAGCCACCTACAATGAGCAGTTCTTC. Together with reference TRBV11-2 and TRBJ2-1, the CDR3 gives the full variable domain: EAGVAQSPRYKIIEKRQSVAFWCNPISGHATLYWYQQILGQGPKLLIQFQNNGVVDDSQLPKDRFSAERLKGVDSTLKIQPAKLEDSAVYLCASSPLAGATYNEQFFGPGTRLTVL.

The CDR3 region has the DNA TGCAGCGTTGAAGGAGGGACACTGTACGAGCAGTACTTC. This encodes CSVEGGTLYEQYF. This chain links TRBV29-1 with TRBJ2-7; weak D call: TRBD1 (6 bases). V shed 1 base and J shed 4 bases, with 11 bases lying between them. Germline assignment: CDR1 SQVTM and CDR2 ANQGSEA. The CDR3 has 13 amino acids.

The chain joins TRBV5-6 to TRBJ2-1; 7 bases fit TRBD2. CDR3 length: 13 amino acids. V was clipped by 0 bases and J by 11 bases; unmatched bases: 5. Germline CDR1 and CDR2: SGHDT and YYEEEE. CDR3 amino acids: CASSLVWDYQQFF. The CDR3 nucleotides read TGTGCCAGCAGCTTGGTATGGGACTATCAGCAGTTCTTC.

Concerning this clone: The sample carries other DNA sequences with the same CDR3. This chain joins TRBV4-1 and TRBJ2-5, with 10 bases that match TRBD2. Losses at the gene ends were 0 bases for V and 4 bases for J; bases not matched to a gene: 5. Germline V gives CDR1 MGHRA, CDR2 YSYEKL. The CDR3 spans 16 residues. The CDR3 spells CASSQEPSGGGETQYF. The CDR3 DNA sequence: TGCGCCAGCAGCCAAGAACCCAGCGGGGGGGGAGAGACCCAGTACTTC.

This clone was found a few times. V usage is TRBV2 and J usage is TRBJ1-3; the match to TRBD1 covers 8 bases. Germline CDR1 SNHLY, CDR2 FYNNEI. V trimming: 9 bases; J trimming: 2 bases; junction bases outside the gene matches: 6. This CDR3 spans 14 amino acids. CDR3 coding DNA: TGTGCCAGTCGACCCAGGGGGCCTGGAAACACCATATATTTT. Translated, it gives CASRPRGPGNTIYF.

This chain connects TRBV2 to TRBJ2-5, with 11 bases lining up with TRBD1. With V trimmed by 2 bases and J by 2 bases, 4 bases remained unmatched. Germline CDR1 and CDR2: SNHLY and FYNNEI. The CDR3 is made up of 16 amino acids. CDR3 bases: TGTGCCAGCAGTGAACCCCGGGACAGGGGGCAAGAGACCCAGTACTTC. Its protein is CASSEPRDRGQETQYF.

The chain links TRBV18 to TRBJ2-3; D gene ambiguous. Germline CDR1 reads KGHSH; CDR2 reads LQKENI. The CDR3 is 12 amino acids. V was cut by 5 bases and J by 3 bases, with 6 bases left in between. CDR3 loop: CASSGETDTQYF. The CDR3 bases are TGTGCCAGCTCAGGAGAAACAGATACGCAGTATTTT.

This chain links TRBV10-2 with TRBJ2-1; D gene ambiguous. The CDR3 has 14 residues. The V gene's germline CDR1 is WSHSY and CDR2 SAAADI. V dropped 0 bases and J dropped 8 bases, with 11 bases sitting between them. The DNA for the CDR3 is TGCGCCAGCAGTGAGTCCTACTACTGGGATGAGCAGTTCTTC. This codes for CASSESYYWDEQFF.

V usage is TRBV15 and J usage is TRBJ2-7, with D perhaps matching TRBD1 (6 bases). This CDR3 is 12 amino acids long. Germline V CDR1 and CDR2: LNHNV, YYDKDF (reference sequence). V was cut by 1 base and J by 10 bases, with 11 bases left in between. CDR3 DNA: TGTGCCACCAGCAGAGGTGAGGGGACACAGTACTTC. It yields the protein CATSRGEGTQYF.

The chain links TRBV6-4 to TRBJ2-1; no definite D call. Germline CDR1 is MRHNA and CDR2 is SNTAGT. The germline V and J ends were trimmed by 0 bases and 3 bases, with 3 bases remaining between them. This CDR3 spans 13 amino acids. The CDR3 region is CASSDSLYNEQFF. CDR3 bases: TGTGCCAGCAGTGACTCTCTCTACAATGAGCAGTTCTTC.

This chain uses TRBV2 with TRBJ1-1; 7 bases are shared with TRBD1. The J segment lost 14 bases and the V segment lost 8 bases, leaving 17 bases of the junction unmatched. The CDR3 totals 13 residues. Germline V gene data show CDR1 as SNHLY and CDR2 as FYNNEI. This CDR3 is CASARRTGDHSFF. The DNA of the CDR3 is TGTGCCAGCGCAAGACGTACAGGGGATCATTCGTTCTTT.

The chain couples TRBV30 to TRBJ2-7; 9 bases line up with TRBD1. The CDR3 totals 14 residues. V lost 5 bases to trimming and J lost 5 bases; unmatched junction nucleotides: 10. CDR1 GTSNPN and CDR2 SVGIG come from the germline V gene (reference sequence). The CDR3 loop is CAWDTGTGLNEQYF. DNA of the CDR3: TGTGCCTGGGACACCGGGACAGGGTTGAACGAGCAGTACTTC.

The CDR3 DNA reads as TGTGCCAGCAGCTTAGATAGCGGGGGGTACCAAGAGACCCAGTACTTC. It is translated as CASSLDSGGYQETQYF. J is TRBJ2-5 and V is TRBV11-2, with TRBD2 matching 10 bases. In germline, CDR1 is SGHAT, CDR2 FQNNGV. CDR3 length: 16 amino acids. After removal of 0 bases from V and 0 bases from J, the junction contained 1 base not matched to a gene.

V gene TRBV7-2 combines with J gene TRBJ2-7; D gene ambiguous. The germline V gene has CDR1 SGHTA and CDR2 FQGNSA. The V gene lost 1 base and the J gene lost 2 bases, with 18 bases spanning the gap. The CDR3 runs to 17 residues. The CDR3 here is CASSLDTLSSLPYEQYF. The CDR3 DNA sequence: TGTGCCAGCAGCTTAGACACCCTTTCTAGTCTGCCCTACGAGCAGTACTTC.

In DNA, the CDR3 is TGTGCCAGCAGTTTATCTCCTAGCCGTTATGACCCCTACGAGCAGTACTTC. It encodes CASSLSPSRYDPYEQYF. The rearrangement uses TRBV27 and TRBJ2-7; perhaps TRBD2 as D (5 bases). V dropped 0 bases and J dropped 2 bases, with 17 bases sitting between them. Germline V gene lookup returns CDR1 MNHEY and CDR2 SMNVEV (reference sequence). The CDR3 runs 17 residues.

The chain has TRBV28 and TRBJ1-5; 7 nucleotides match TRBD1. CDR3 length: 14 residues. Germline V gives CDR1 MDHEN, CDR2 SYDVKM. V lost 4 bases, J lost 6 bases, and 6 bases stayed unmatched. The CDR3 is CASSYQGGTQPQHF. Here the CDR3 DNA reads TGTGCCAGCAGTTATCAGGGGGGCACTCAGCCCCAGCATTTT.

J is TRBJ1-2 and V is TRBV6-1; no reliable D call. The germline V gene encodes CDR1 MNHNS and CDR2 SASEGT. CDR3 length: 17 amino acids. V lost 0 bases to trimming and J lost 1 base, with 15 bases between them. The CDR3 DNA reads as TGTGCCAGCAGTGAAGCTGATGTGAACATTTTTAACTATGGCTACACCTTC. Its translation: CASSEADVNIFNYGYTF.

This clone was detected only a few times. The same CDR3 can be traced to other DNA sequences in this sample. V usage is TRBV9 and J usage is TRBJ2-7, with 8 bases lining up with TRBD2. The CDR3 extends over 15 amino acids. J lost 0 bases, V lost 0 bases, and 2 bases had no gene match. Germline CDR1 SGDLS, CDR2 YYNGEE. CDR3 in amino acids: CASSVGGGLSYEQYF. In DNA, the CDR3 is TGTGCCAGCAGCGTAGGCGGGGGGCTCTCCTACGAGCAGTACTTC.